A single sample is the source of the 17 T cell receptor beta chains below, sequenced in a study of OX40 agonist ivuxolimab in advanced cancers. Profiled with immunoSEQ multiplex PCR; TCRdb holds only in-frame clones, not every one. The repertoire holds roughly 41,000 clones, with around 73% as singletons. The sample consisted of CD4+ or CD8+ T cells sorted from blood, taken in a trial of the OX40 agonist ivuxolimab. These receptors came from an adult with an advanced solid tumor such as melanoma, head and neck, liver or kidney cancer.

The chain recombines TRBV7-6 with TRBJ2-7, with D perhaps being TRBD1 or TRBD2 (7 bases each). The CDR3 is 14 amino acids. V was pared by 1 base and J by 5 bases, with 12 bases between. The germline V gene has CDR1 SGHVS and CDR2 FNYEAQ. This CDR3 is CASSLVAGGDEQYF. The CDR3 nucleotides read TGTGCCAGCAGCTTAGTTGCAGGGGGGGACGAGCAGTACTTC.

This sequence joins TRBV18 and TRBJ1-5; tentative D call: TRBD1 (6 bases). The CDR3 contains 15 residues. V was trimmed by 6 bases and J by 6 bases, leaving 18 bases between them. From germline, CDR1 is KGHSH and CDR2 LQKENI. CDR3 bases: TGTGCCAGCTCGCTTAAGGGGGGGGTGGGTCAGCCCCAGCATTTT. Amino acid sequence: CASSLKGGVGQPQHF.

The chain recombines TRBV28 with TRBJ1-1, with a weak D call TRBD1 (5 bases). Germline V gene lookup returns CDR1 MDHEN and CDR2 SYDVKM. The CDR3 has 12 residues. V lost 5 bases and J lost 9, with 13 bases in between. The CDR3 here is CASSGQGGKAFF. The CDR3 nucleotides read TGTGCCAGCAGTGGGCAGGGCGGGAAAGCTTTCTTT.

V and J are TRBV30 and TRBJ2-5; D not certain. The CDR3 loop spans 14 amino acids. Germline loops: CDR1 GTSNPN, CDR2 SVGIG (reference sequence). The V end was cut by 0 bases, the J end by 5 bases, with 13 bases between. The CDR3 is CAWSVNLRMETQYF. CDR3 in DNA: TGTGCCTGGAGTGTAAACCTCAGGATGGAGACCCAGTACTTC.

The V call is TRBV7-9, the J call TRBJ2-1; D call uncertain. V lost 3 bases to trimming and J lost 0 bases, with 12 bases between them. CDR3 length: 16 amino acids. The germline V gene has CDR1 SEHNR and CDR2 FQNEAQ (reference sequence). As DNA, the CDR3 is TGTGCCAGCAGCTTCTTATCAGGTCTCTCCTACAATGAGCAGTTCTTC. The encoded protein is CASSFLSGLSYNEQFF.

The chain carries TRBV9 and TRBJ2-1, with D possibly TRBD1 on 5 matching bases. The germline V gene encodes CDR1 SGDLS and CDR2 YYNGEE. This CDR3 has 13 residues. Trimming took 5 bases from V and 10 from J, leaving 16 bases between them. The CDR3 nucleotides are TGTGCCAGCAGTGCTTACAGGTCCCGCGAGCAGTTCTTC. Its protein product is CASSAYRSREQFF.

The chain joins TRBV19 to TRBJ1-2; TRBD1 matches 8 bases. This CDR3 has 17 amino acids. Germline lookup yields CDR1 LNHDA and CDR2 SQIVND (reference sequence). Trimming at V came to 3 bases and at J to 0 bases, leaving 9 bases not matched to a gene. DNA for the CDR3: TGTGCCAGTAGTATTGGGACCGGGACAGGTACTAACTATGGCTACACCTTC. It codes for CASSIGTGTGTNYGYTF. The full variable domain, completed using reference TRBV19 and TRBJ1-2, is DGGITQSPKYLFRKEGQNVTLSCEQNLNHDAMYWYRQDPGQGLRLIYYSQIVNDFQKGDIAEGYSVSREKKESFPLTVTSAQKNPTAFYLCASSIGTGTGTNYGYTFGSGTRLTVV.

This chain connects TRBV4-3 to TRBJ2-3; 8 bases match TRBD2. Germline assignment: CDR1 LGHNA and CDR2 YSLEER. J lost 1 base, V lost 2 bases, and 8 bases had no gene match. The CDR3 contains 17 residues. CDR3 residues: CASSQQSGRGGTDTQYF. The CDR3 region has the DNA TGCGCCAGCAGCCAACAAAGCGGGAGAGGTGGCACAGATACGCAGTATTTT.

The genes are TRBV27 and TRBJ2-3, with a weak D call TRBD2 (6 bases). Between the trimmed V and J ends, which lost 6 bases and 1 base, there was a span of 20 bases. CDR1 and CDR2 (germline): MNHEY, SMNVEV (reference sequence). The length of the CDR3 is 17 residues. CDR3 in amino acids: CASSQQRGGGGTDTQYF. As DNA, the CDR3 is TGTGCCAGCAGCCAACAGAGAGGCGGAGGGGGCACAGATACGCAGTATTTT.

The rearrangement joins TRBV4-3 to TRBJ2-3, with 7 bases aligning to TRBD2. The CDR3 runs to 17 residues. Germline CDR1 and CDR2: LGHNA and YSLEER. V shed 0 bases and J 5 bases; nucleotides not matched to a gene: 11. The CDR3 loop is CASSQDLGEGPGDTQYF. DNA for the CDR3: TGCGCCAGCAGCCAAGATTTGGGGGAGGGCCCCGGAGATACGCAGTATTTT.

The sample holds a few counts of this clone. The chain joins TRBV9 to TRBJ1-1, with no clear D. Trimming cost V 2 bases and J 1 base, with 12 bases left between them. The CDR3 covers 15 residues. Germline V CDR1 and CDR2: SGDLS, YYNGEE. CDR3 loop: CASSVFGMGNTEAFF. The CDR3 region has the DNA TGTGCCAGCAGCGTTTTCGGTATGGGGAACACTGAAGCTTTCTTT. Complete variable domain (other parts from reference TRBV9 and TRBJ1-1): DSGVTQTPKHLITATGQRVTLRCSPRSGDLSVYWYQQSLDQGLQFLIQYYNGEERAKGNILERFSAQQFPDLHSELNLSSLELGDSALYFCASSVFGMGNTEAFFGQGTRLTVV.

This chain links TRBV7-9 with TRBJ2-5; the D call may be TRBD1 or TRBD2 (5 bases each). This CDR3 has 14 residues. From germline, CDR1 is SEHNR and CDR2 FQNEAQ (reference sequence). V was cut by 4 bases and J by 11 bases, with 20 bases left in between. The CDR3 sequence: CASSYGTERTVQYF. Here the CDR3 DNA reads TGTGCCAGCAGCTACGGGACGGAACGTACGGTACAGTACTTC.

CDR3 in amino acids: CASSIVRGSNQPQHF. CDR3 nucleotide sequence: TGTGCCAGCAGTATCGTCAGGGGGTCTAATCAGCCCCAGCATTTT. This chain links TRBV27 with TRBJ1-5, with 7 bases identical to TRBD1. The CDR3 has 15 amino acids. From germline, CDR1 is MNHEY and CDR2 SMNVEV (reference sequence). Unmatched junction bases numbered 8, after V lost 5 bases and J lost 4 bases.

The J gene is TRBJ2-7, the V gene TRBV28; D unclear. The CDR3 contains 11 residues. V was trimmed by 2 bases and J by 6 bases, leaving 5 bases between them. Germline lookup yields CDR1 MDHEN and CDR2 SYDVKM. The CDR3 DNA follows: TGTGCCAGCAGTTTAGGTGGCGAGCAGTACTTC. Protein: CASSLGGEQYF.

This chain uses TRBV6-5 with TRBJ1-3; the match to TRBD1 covers 7 bases. Germline V CDR1 and CDR2: MNHEY, SVGAGI. V was clipped by 6 bases and J by 0 bases; unmatched bases: 5. There are 15 residues in the CDR3. CDR3: CASSRQGSSGNTIYF. In DNA, the CDR3 is TGTGCCAGCAGCCGACAGGGAAGCTCTGGAAACACCATATATTTT.

The rearrangement uses TRBV6-1 and TRBJ1-1; D gene unclear. The V gene lost 0 bases and the J gene lost 11 bases, with 10 bases spanning the gap. The CDR3 loop spans 12 amino acids. Germline V gene lookup returns CDR1 MNHNS and CDR2 SASEGT. The CDR3 nucleotides read TGTGCCAGCAGTGAAGCGAGCCGAGCGGCTTTCTTT. The encoded protein is CASSEASRAAFF.

The chain joins TRBV13 to TRBJ1-3; D may be TRBD1 (5 bases). Germline V lookup: CDR1 PRHDT, CDR2 FYEKMQ (reference sequence). CDR3 length equals 15 residues. Trimming took 5 bases from V and 4 from J, leaving 15 bases between them. As DNA, the CDR3 is TGTGCCAGCAGCCCCGGGTCGGGGGGAGGAAACACCATATATTTT. This gives the protein CASSPGSGGGNTIYF.